The present entry profiles one TCR beta chain with its context. The target antigen is unknown. As originally analysed: Junction-only immunoSEQ data arrived without quality scores, meaning filtering differed. Profiling relied on immunoSEQ multiplex PCR, and the TCRdb table lists in-frame clones only, not all of them. V, J and clone size reflect that table, while D and trimming were determined from the DNA. The repertoire holds some 2,000,000 clones, with about 94% as singletons. This sample is part of a study of shared clonotypes between healthy human individuals. Study context: The cohort comprised a couple of women and a few men. Their ages spanned 18 to 49 years. The study, taken as a whole, reports: The naive CD4 repertoires of a few donors were compared, and around 5% of clonotypes were shared. In contrast to clonotypes shared by all four donors, non-shared clonotypes had lower generation probabilities.

The TCR comes from a man aged 18 to 29 in good health. The specimen sequenced was naive CD4+ T cells sorted from blood. Subset reported: CD45RA+ positively selected.

This chain's CDR3 is CASSLGLAGVDTQYF. The CDR3 region has the DNA TGTGCCAGCAGCTTAGGACTAGCGGGAGTAGATACGCAGTATTTT. The V and J genes are TRBV7-9 and TRBJ2-3; 12 nucleotides line up with TRBD2. The CDR3 loop spans 15 amino acids. Per germline, CDR1 SEHNR and CDR2 FQNEAQ (reference sequence). With V trimmed by 1 base and J by 5 bases, 1 base remained unmatched.